Following are 9 T cell receptor beta chains from one sample sequenced in a study of cytomegalovirus exposure and HLA in healthy donors (dated by TCRdb to the late 2010s). Library method: the immunoSEQ multiplex PCR assay. The multiplex PCR relied on a mix of 60 forward primers for TCR Vbeta segments and 13 reverse primers for TCR Jbeta segments. TCRdb retrieved this table from immuneACCESS and kept in-frame rearrangements only. Not all clones are present; in checked studies, unresolved V genes account for under half, and no reason is known for the remainder. This sample lists roughly 130,000 clones; 80% were detected once. The ten most abundant clones make up 1% of the sample. The sample consisted of PBMCs. Source of these receptors: a man aged 35-49 years in good health and CMV-seronegative.

The chain has TRBV30 and TRBJ2-2; 13 bases are shared with TRBD2. The length of the CDR3 is 15 residues. V lost 2 bases and J lost 9; bases outside the gene matches: 6. In germline, CDR1 is GTSNPN, CDR2 SVGIG (reference sequence). This CDR3 is CAWSTGTSGARELFF. The CDR3 coding sequence is TGTGCCTGGAGTACTGGGACTAGCGGGGCCAGGGAGCTGTTTTTT.

The rearrangement joins TRBV28 to TRBJ1-2, with a tentative D call TRBD1 (5 bases). CDR3 length: 13 residues. Germline V gene sequence: CDR1 MDHEN, CDR2 SYDVKM. V lost 3 bases and J 4 bases, leaving 9 bases between the germline ends. The CDR3 DNA reads as TGTGCCAGCAGTTTGAGTCAGGGCTATGGCTACACCTTC. Amino acid sequence: CASSLSQGYGYTF.

The V call is TRBV9, the J call TRBJ1-4; 7 bases are shared with TRBD1. Germline V lookup: CDR1 SGDLS, CDR2 YYNGEE. With 0 bases clipped from V and 5 bases from J, the junction kept 1 base outside the gene matches. The CDR3 covers 14 residues. The CDR3 spells CASSVGQGNEKLFF. The CDR3 DNA reads TGTGCCAGCAGCGTAGGACAGGGCAATGAAAAACTGTTTTTT. Drawing the rest from reference TRBV9 and TRBJ1-4, the complete variable domain is DSGVTQTPKHLITATGQRVTLRCSPRSGDLSVYWYQQSLDQGLQFLIQYYNGEERAKGNILERFSAQQFPDLHSELNLSSLELGDSALYFCASSVGQGNEKLFFGSGTQLSVL.

The rearrangement uses TRBV7-6 and TRBJ1-3, with D perhaps matching TRBD1 (6 bases). Germline V gene sequence: CDR1 SGHVS, CDR2 FNYEAQ. The V gene lost 5 bases and the J gene lost 8 bases, with 10 bases spanning the gap. CDR3 length equals 12 residues. CDR3 in DNA: TGTGCCAGCAGCGGAGGGGGGGACACCATATATTTT. Translation: CASSGGGDTIYF.

The gene calls are TRBV19 and TRBJ2-3, with 10 bases matching TRBD1. Germline loops: CDR1 LNHDA, CDR2 SQIVND (reference sequence). This CDR3 contains 15 residues. V shed 3 bases and J 3 bases; nucleotides not matched to a gene: 3. This CDR3 is CASSMGTGATDTQYF. CDR3 coding DNA: TGTGCCAGTAGTATGGGGACAGGGGCGACAGATACGCAGTATTTT.

This chain uses TRBV29-1 with TRBJ1-1; 8 bases are shared with TRBD1. The CDR3 spans 14 residues. CDR1 and CDR2 (germline): SQVTM, ANQGSEA. With V trimmed by 3 bases and J by 4 bases, 7 bases remained unmatched. This CDR3 is CSVDRTGSSTEAFF. The CDR3 region has the DNA TGCAGCGTTGACCGGACAGGGTCTTCCACTGAAGCTTTCTTT.

The rearrangement uses TRBV6-6 and TRBJ2-1; D is ambiguous. This CDR3 spans 13 amino acids. Trimming removed 6 bases at V and 3 bases at J, with 9 bases between. In germline, CDR1 is MNHNY, CDR2 SVGAGI (reference sequence). CDR3 loop: CASRNNIYNEQFF. In DNA form, the CDR3 reads TGTGCCAGCAGAAACAATATCTACAATGAGCAGTTCTTC.

This clone is a singleton in its sample. This chain connects TRBV5-1 to TRBJ2-5; no definite D call. The CDR3 spans 13 residues. Trimming removed 5 bases from V and 1 base from J, with 9 bases in between. Germline CDR1 SGHRS, CDR2 YFSETQ. The CDR3 DNA reads as TGCGCCAGCAGGCCAGGCCCCCAAGAGACCCAGTACTTC. Amino acid sequence: CASRPGPQETQYF.

This chain uses TRBV30 with TRBJ2-2; 9 nucleotides agree with TRBD2. V dropped 4 bases and J dropped 1; count of bases not matched to a gene: 1. The CDR3 runs 14 residues. Germline CDR1 is GTSNPN and CDR2 is SVGIG (reference sequence). The DNA for the CDR3 is TGTGCCTGGACTAGCGGGAAGAACACCGGGGAGCTGTTTTTT. Encoded protein: CAWTSGKNTGELFF.